The 18 T cell receptor beta chains below all came from one sample that was sequenced in a study of CD4 T cells in relation to SARS-CoV-2 and coronaviruses. No cognate antigen is known for these TCRs. Before the COVID-19 pandemic, during about 2011-2019, CD4+ T cells were taken from unexposed donors. The cells were cultured for approximately 10 days before CD4+ T cells were isolated. TCRdb keeps only in-frame clones here, not all; method: immunoSEQ multiplex PCR. The data show around 22,000 clones, 60% to 80% seen once. The sequenced sample was CD4+ T cells from PBMCs, cultured in vitro. Receptors originate from a human donor in good health.

V and J are TRBV4-2 and TRBJ1-2; no reliable D call. The germline V gene has CDR1 LGHNA and CDR2 YNFKEQ. CDR3 length equals 17 residues. Trimming removed 1 base at V and 5 bases at J, with 20 bases between. The CDR3 protein is CASSQAPISAGVYGYTF. As DNA, the CDR3 is TGTGCCAGCAGCCAAGCCCCTATATCCGCGGGCGTATATGGCTACACCTTC.

This chain links TRBV18 with TRBJ2-7; a weak D match, TRBD2 (6 bases). Germline-derived CDR1 and CDR2 are KGHSH and LQKENI. V lost 2 bases, J lost 6 bases, and 14 bases lay in between. The CDR3 length is 14 residues. The chain's CDR3 is CASSPAGNPSEQYF. In DNA, the CDR3 is TGTGCCAGCTCACCAGCGGGGAATCCGAGCGAGCAGTACTTC.

This clone was observed once. The CDR3 DNA sequence: TGTGCCAGCAGATCCTCAAATTCTAGCCCCCCCCAGTTCTTC. This sequence encodes CASRSSNSSPPQFF. The chain joins TRBV27 to TRBJ2-1; the D gene is possibly TRBD2 (5 bases). CDR3 length equals 14 residues. V was cut by 6 bases and J by 13 bases, with 22 bases left in between. Germline CDR1 is MNHEY and CDR2 is SMNVEV (reference sequence).

The chain links TRBV6-5 to TRBJ1-5; D is uncertain. CDR3 length: 13 residues. V shed 6 bases and J shed 0 bases, with 6 bases lying between them. From germline, CDR1 is MNHEY and CDR2 SVGAGI. CDR3 residues: CASRLHSNQPQHF. The DNA for the CDR3 is TGTGCCAGCAGGTTACATAGCAATCAGCCCCAGCATTTT.

This rearrangement joins TRBV6-2 or TRBV6-3 to TRBJ2-7; TRBD2 agrees at 9 bases. Germline V gene lookup returns CDR1 MNHEY and CDR2 SVGEGT. The CDR3 length is 17 residues. With V trimmed by 2 bases and J by 2 bases, 10 bases remained unmatched. CDR3 DNA sequence: TGTGCCAGCAGTTACCCCCGTTCTCGGACTAGCGCCTACGAGCAGTACTTC. It translates to CASSYPRSRTSAYEQYF.

This chain joins TRBV30 and TRBJ1-5, with 9 bases matching TRBD1. Unmatched junction bases numbered 4, after V lost 3 bases and J lost 7 bases. In germline, CDR1 is GTSNPN, CDR2 SVGIG (reference sequence). The CDR3 spans 13 residues. Here the CDR3 reads CAWSETGGQPQHF. The CDR3 coding sequence is TGTGCCTGGAGCGAGACAGGGGGGCAGCCCCAGCATTTT.

This clone has just one count. This sequence joins TRBV28 and TRBJ2-7; TRBD2 matches at 10 bases. The CDR3 has 18 amino acids. The V gene's germline CDR1 is MDHEN and CDR2 SYDVKM. Germline trimming cut 3 bases from V and 4 bases from J; bases unmatched to any gene: 15. The CDR3 coding sequence is TGTGCCAGCAGTTTTCAACAGTCCCCTAGCGGGAGACGATACGAGCAGTACTTC. Translation: CASSFQQSPSGRRYEQYF.

As to this clone: At one of its ends the junction is not consistent with the germline gene, which may arise from a read error. V and J are TRBV13 and TRBJ1-2; tentatively, D is TRBD1 (5 bases). The CDR3 loop spans 12 amino acids. The germline gives CDR1 PRHDT, CDR2 FYEKMQ (reference sequence). The CDR3 loop reads CASRSLGDPPVF. CDR3 DNA: TGTGCCAGCAGGTCCCTTGGGGACCCGCCCGTCTTC.

The V call is TRBV14, the J call TRBJ1-3; no reliable D call. Germline assignment: CDR1 SGHDN and CDR2 FVKESK. Trimming pared 0 bases from V and 4 bases from J, leaving 7 bases between. The CDR3 totals 14 residues. CDR3 DNA sequence: TGTGCCAGCAGCCAAGAGACGACGGGAAACACCATATATTTT. Protein: CASSQETTGNTIYF.

This sequence joins TRBV2 and TRBJ2-1; 9 nucleotides agree with TRBD2. The CDR3 has 14 amino acids. Trimming at V came to 6 bases and at J to 3 bases, leaving 3 bases not matched to a gene. Germline CDR1 reads SNHLY; CDR2 reads FYNNEI. CDR3 protein: CASSPSGIYNEQFF. The CDR3 DNA reads TGTGCCAGCAGCCCTAGCGGGATCTACAATGAGCAGTTCTTC.

J is TRBJ1-5 and V is TRBV5-1, with 12 bases fitting TRBD1. The CDR3 consists of 18 residues. V was pared by 4 bases and J by 3 bases, with 11 bases of the junction left unmatched. Germline assignment: CDR1 SGHRS and CDR2 YFSETQ. Here the CDR3 reads CASSPTPGTGGINQPQHF. CDR3 nucleotide sequence: TGCGCCAGCAGCCCTACGCCCGGGACAGGGGGCATCAATCAGCCCCAGCATTTT.

V usage is TRBV14 and J usage is TRBJ2-1; 8 nucleotides agree with TRBD2. The CDR3 spans 13 residues. V was pared by 6 bases and J by 6 bases, with 4 bases of the junction left unmatched. Germline V gene lookup returns CDR1 SGHDN and CDR2 FVKESK. In DNA, the CDR3 is TGTGCCAGCAGAGGAGGACTAGCCAATGAGCAGTTCTTC. Its translation: CASRGGLANEQFF.

The chain recombines TRBV5-1 with TRBJ2-1; possibly TRBD2 for D (5 bases). Germline CDR1 is SGHRS and CDR2 is YFSETQ. Trimming stripped 0 bases from V and 10 bases from J, with 20 bases between. The CDR3 totals 16 residues. The CDR3, as DNA: TGCGCCAGCAGCTTGGCGGGGAGCGCATTATTCATGGAGCAGTTCTTC. Protein sequence: CASSLAGSALFMEQFF.

The genes are TRBV6-5 and TRBJ2-7; 11 bases line up with TRBD1. Germline V lookup: CDR1 MNHEY, CDR2 SVGAGI. With 4 bases clipped from V and 4 bases from J, the junction kept 6 bases outside the gene matches. The CDR3 spans 15 residues. The CDR3 nucleotides are TGTGCCAGCAGTTCGAGAGGGACAGGGGGGTACGAGCAGTACTTC. This translates into CASSSRGTGGYEQYF.

The rearrangement links TRBV4-1 to TRBJ1-1; 8 bases fit TRBD1. V was clipped by 1 base and J by 5 bases; unmatched bases: 3. Germline CDR1 reads MGHRA; CDR2 reads YSYEKL. This CDR3 comprises 14 residues. CDR3 coding DNA: TGCGCCAGCAGCCAAGTACAGGGGGGGACTGAAGCTTTCTTT. This encodes CASSQVQGGTEAFF.

The chain couples TRBV3-1 (or the pseudogene TRBV3-2) to TRBJ1-1, with D perhaps matching TRBD1 (6 bases). CDR1 LGHDT and CDR2 YNNKEL come from the germline V gene (reference sequence). V lost 4 bases and J lost 5, with 14 bases in between. The CDR3 spans 14 residues. This CDR3 is CASSPPGRGTEAFF. The CDR3 DNA reads TGTGCCAGCAGCCCCCCAGGCAGGGGTACTGAAGCTTTCTTT.

The chain has TRBV15 and TRBJ2-1, with D unclear. CDR3 size: 14 residues. Per germline, CDR1 LNHNV and CDR2 YYDKDF (reference sequence). V dropped 1 base and J dropped 5 bases, with 9 bases sitting between them. CDR3 protein: CATSRGGKNNEQFF. Here the CDR3 DNA reads TGTGCCACCAGCAGAGGAGGCAAGAACAATGAGCAGTTCTTC.

CDR3 nucleotide sequence: TGCGCCAGCAGCTTGGTGGGCGATAGTGGCTACACCTTC. Its protein is CASSLVGDSGYTF. The rearrangement joins TRBV5-1 to TRBJ1-2; D not certain. The V and J ends lost 0 bases and 7 bases respectively, with 10 bases between them. The CDR3 contains 13 residues. Per the germline V gene, CDR1 is SGHRS and CDR2 is YFSETQ. The variable domain in full, completed from reference TRBV5-1 and TRBJ1-2, reads KAGVTQTPRYLIKTRGQQVTLSCSPISGHRSVSWYQQTPGQGLQFLFEYFSETQRNKGNFPGRFSGRQFSNSRSEMNVSTLELGDSALYLCASSLVGDSGYTFGSGTRLTVV.